This entry lists 9 T cell receptor beta chains sequenced from one sample in a study of blood T cell repertoires in COVID-19. Profiling relied on immunoSEQ multiplex PCR, and the TCRdb table lists in-frame clones only, not all of them. The table lists around 470,000 clones, 89% of them singletons. Source material: peripheral blood. The receptor source for this set is a man younger than 30 with COVID-19, enrolled during active disease.

A few counts support this clone. Additional DNA sequences in this sample encode the identical CDR3. This sequence joins TRBV14 and TRBJ2-7; D not resolved. The germline gives CDR1 SGHDN, CDR2 FVKESK. CDR3 length equals 12 residues. V was trimmed by 6 bases and J by 2 bases, leaving 8 bases between them. CDR3 amino acids: CASSPHTYEQYF. In DNA, the CDR3 is TGTGCCAGCAGTCCGCACACCTACGAGCAGTACTTC.

The chain employs TRBV10-3 and TRBJ2-7; 9 bases are a match to TRBD1. From germline, CDR1 is ENHRY and CDR2 SYGVKD. Losses at the gene ends were 6 bases for V and 2 bases for J; bases not matched to a gene: 2. The CDR3 totals 13 residues. CDR3: CAISGTGTYEQYF. The CDR3 DNA sequence: TGTGCCATCAGCGGGACAGGGACCTACGAGCAGTACTTC.

The chain carries TRBV11-2 and TRBJ2-1; 9 bases fit TRBD2. V gave up 6 bases and J gave up 7 bases; unmatched junction bases: 10. The CDR3 has 15 amino acids. CDR1 is SGHAT, CDR2 FQNNGV, per germline. The CDR3 here is CASSPFRLAVNEQFF. CDR3 coding DNA: TGTGCCAGCAGTCCTTTCAGACTAGCGGTTAATGAGCAGTTCTTC.

The chain has TRBV18 and TRBJ2-7; D not certain. V was trimmed by 3 bases and J by 12 bases, leaving 15 bases between them. Germline V gene lookup returns CDR1 KGHSH and CDR2 LQKENI. The CDR3 runs 12 residues. The CDR3 protein is CASSPLSRRLYF. As DNA, the CDR3 is TGTGCCAGCTCACCGCTCTCCCGGCGACTGTACTTC.

The chain recombines TRBV6-4 with TRBJ2-6, with 8 bases that match TRBD1. The CDR3 sequence is 14 residues long. The V gene end was trimmed by 10 bases and the J gene end by 0 bases; junction bases not matched to a gene: 2. Germline assignment: CDR1 MRHNA and CDR2 SNTAGT. Here the CDR3 reads CATGQGSGANVLTF. The CDR3 bases are TGTGCCACCGGACAGGGCTCTGGGGCCAACGTCCTGACTTTC.

The chain links TRBV6-6 to TRBJ1-2; D possibly corresponds to TRBD1 (5 bases). CDR3 length equals 14 residues. Germline V gives CDR1 MNHNY, CDR2 SVGAGI (reference sequence). V lost 2 bases and J lost 2, with 9 bases in between. CDR3 loop: CASSYKDTNYGYTF. In DNA form, the CDR3 reads TGTGCCAGCAGTTACAAGGACACCAACTATGGCTACACCTTC.

J is TRBJ2-1 and V is TRBV2, with TRBD1 matching 9 bases. The CDR3 is 15 residues long. Germline trimming cut 5 bases from V and 6 bases from J; bases unmatched to any gene: 8. Germline V gene data show CDR1 as SNHLY and CDR2 as FYNNEI. CDR3: CASSSDRGVPNEQFF. In nucleotides, the CDR3 is TGTGCCAGCAGTTCTGACAGGGGGGTTCCCAATGAGCAGTTCTTC. Full variable domain (rest looked up from reference TRBV2 and TRBJ2-1): EPEVTQTPSHQVTQMGQEVILRCVPISNHLYFYWYRQILGQKVEFLVSFYNNEISEKSEIFDDQFSVERPDGSNFTLKIRSTKLEDSAMYFCASSSDRGVPNEQFFGPGTRLTVL.

This chain joins TRBV5-1 and TRBJ2-7, with D possibly being TRBD2 (7 bases). V was pared by 4 bases and J by 5 bases, with 19 bases between. The CDR3 totals 15 residues. CDR1 SGHRS and CDR2 YFSETQ come from the germline V gene. The chain's CDR3 is CASSPRGGLLDEQYF. The CDR3 DNA sequence: TGCGCCAGCAGCCCGAGGGGGGGCCTCCTAGACGAGCAGTACTTC.

V is TRBV12-5 and J is TRBJ1-4, with D possibly being TRBD1 (5 bases). The CDR3 length is 13 residues. The germline V gene has CDR1 LGHNT and CDR2 FRNRAP. V was clipped by 6 bases and J by 5 bases, with 10 bases between them. CDR3 in amino acids: CASGRQKNEKLFF. The CDR3 region has the DNA TGTGCTAGTGGCAGACAGAAGAATGAAAAACTGTTTTTT.